What follows are 14 T cell receptor beta chains derived from one specimen sequenced in a study of T-cell reconstitution after alpha-beta-depleted transplantation in children (TCRdb year 2016). The method was PCR. Sequencing instrument: Illumina HiSeq 2500. TCR library preparation used molecular barcoding, with unique molecular identifiers applied to normalize quantification of the TCRbeta repertoire. The raw public data were reprocessed by TCRdb itself: fastp quality trimming at Q25, MiXCR clonotype calling, in-frame beta chains only. Each record represents a unique CDR3 protein, reported with the most common genes and DNA among its rows. This sample holds roughly 400,000 distinct CDR3 sequences; about 40% were observed only once. The ten largest clones take up roughly 27% of the sample. The treatment or condition label on this specimen signifies: allogeneic hematopoietic cell transplantation with graft depleted of TCRalphabeta T cells and CD19 B cells.

This material consisted of PBMCs, taken before TCRalphabeta/CD19-depleted stem cell transplant. The source of these receptors is a girl aged 2 to 9 with aplastic anemia, due to receive a stem cell transplant.

This clonotype was found many times. V usage is TRBV28 and J usage is TRBJ2-4; D call uncertain. Trimming shortened V by 2 bases and J by 3 bases, and 11 bases separated the two germline ends. The CDR3 runs to 15 residues. The germline V gene has CDR1 MDHEN and CDR2 SYDVKM. The CDR3 coding sequence is TGTGCCAGCAGTTTAAGTGGCAAGGTCAAAAACATTCAGTACTTC. Amino acid sequence: CASSLSGKVKNIQYF. Filled out from reference TRBV28 and TRBJ2-4, the complete variable domain reads DVKVTQSSRYLVKRTGEKVFLECVQDMDHENMFWYRQDPGLGLRLIYFSYDVKMKEKGDIPEGYSVSREKKERFSLILESASTNQTSMYLCASSLSGKVKNIQYFGAGTRLSVL.

There are a few counts of this clonotype. The rearrangement uses TRBV7-9 and TRBJ1-1; possible D gene TRBD1, 5 bases. The length of the CDR3 is 14 residues. Germline CDR1 is SEHNR and CDR2 is FQNEAQ (reference sequence). V lost 5 bases and J 6 bases, leaving 16 bases between the germline ends. For the CDR3, the DNA is TGTGCCAGCAGCCTGTTGGGGGGAAATGCTGAAGCTTTCTTT. It yields the protein CASSLLGGNAEAFF. Drawing the rest from reference TRBV7-9 and TRBJ1-1, the complete variable domain is DTGVSQNPRHKITKRGQNVTFRCDPISEHNRLYWYRQTLGQGPEFLTYFQNEAQLEKSRLLSDRFSAERPKGSFSTLEIQRTEQGDSAMYLCASSLLGGNAEAFFGQGTRLTVV.

CDR3 coding DNA: TGCAGTGCTAGGGGGGACAGGGGCAGAGGCTACACCTTC. Amino acids: CSARGDRGRGYTF. This chain connects TRBV20-1 to TRBJ1-2; 10 nucleotides align to TRBD1. CDR3 length: 13 residues. J lost 8 bases, V lost 3 bases, and 6 bases had no gene match. Germline loops: CDR1 DFQATT, CDR2 SNEGSKA (reference sequence).

In its sample, this clonotype was seen a few times. This CDR3 is CASSKGPGELFF. Here the CDR3 DNA reads TGTGCCAGCAGCAAAGGGCCCGGGGAGCTGTTTTTT. This chain joins TRBV11-2 and TRBJ2-2; D uncertain. Germline V gene sequence: CDR1 SGHAT, CDR2 FQNNGV. This CDR3 contains 12 residues. The ends were cut back, 5 bases at V and 6 bases at J, with 7 bases in the middle.

This clonotype was recorded at least ten times. CDR3 sequence: CSARQGAGNTIYF. The CDR3 nucleotides read TGCAGTGCTAGACAGGGGGCTGGAAACACCATATATTTT. This chain joins TRBV20-1 and TRBJ1-3; TRBD1 matches 7 bases. The CDR3 runs 13 residues. V trimming: 2 bases; J trimming: 2 bases; junction bases outside the gene matches: 0. CDR1 is DFQATT and CDR2 is SNEGSKA in the germline V gene (reference sequence).

This clonotype was recorded at least ten times. The chain joins TRBV4-1 to TRBJ1-1; D unclear. CDR1 MGHRA and CDR2 YSYEKL come from the germline V gene. The CDR3 length is 14 residues. Trimming took off 6 bases at V and 1 base at J, with 12 bases between the two ends. The DNA for the CDR3 is TGCGCCAGCAGACAACCGCGGGAGAACACTGAAGCTTTCTTT. This encodes CASRQPRENTEAFF.

The chain recombines TRBV3-1 with TRBJ2-3, with TRBD1 as a possible D gene (5 bases). This CDR3 spans 15 amino acids. The germline V and J ends were trimmed by 3 bases and 0 bases, with 10 bases remaining between them. Per germline, CDR1 LGHDT and CDR2 YNNKEL (reference sequence). The CDR3 bases are TGTGCCAGCAGCCAGTCGGCAGGGAGCACAGATACGCAGTATTTT. This encodes CASSQSAGSTDTQYF.

Remarks on this clonotype: Sequence at one end of the junction differs from germline and may be a read error. The V call is TRBV20-1, the J call TRBJ2-2; D might be TRBD2 (5 bases). CDR3 length: 13 residues. CDR1 DFQATT and CDR2 SNEGSKA come from the germline V gene (reference sequence). DNA of the CDR3: TGCAGTGCTAGACGGTCTCACACCGGGGAGCCGTTTTTT. It translates to CSARRSHTGEPFF.

This clonotype came up many times. V gene TRBV12-3 or TRBV12-4 combines with J gene TRBJ2-2; D unclear. The V end was cut by 5 bases, the J end by 1 base, with 14 bases between. The CDR3 consists of 16 residues. The CDR3 loop is CASSLQPARNTGELFF. The CDR3 DNA sequence: TGTGCCAGCAGTCTCCAACCGGCAAGGAACACCGGGGAGCTGTTTTTT.

The CDR3 nucleotides are TGTGCCAGCAGTGACCACGGCTCCTATAATTCACCCCTCCACTTT. Translating it yields CASSDHGSYNSPLHF. The rearrangement joins TRBV6-1 to TRBJ1-6; D gene ambiguous. Germline CDR1 reads MNHNS; CDR2 reads SASEGT. CDR3 size: 15 residues. V dropped 3 bases and J dropped 0 bases, with 6 bases sitting between them.

There are many counts of this clonotype. This chain links TRBV6-5 with TRBJ1-4; 10 bases align to TRBD1. The junction had 7 bases not matched to a gene; V was cut back by 0 bases and J by 12 bases. CDR1 and CDR2 from the germline V gene are MNHEY and SVGAGI. The length of the CDR3 is 15 residues. CDR3 in DNA: TGTGCCAGCAGTTACTCCCGGACAGGGGGAATGGAACTGTTTTTT. This translates into CASSYSRTGGMELFF.

The chain has TRBV2 and TRBJ1-5, with D possibly being TRBD1 (5 bases). Germline V lookup: CDR1 SNHLY, CDR2 FYNNEI. The ends were cut back, 7 bases at V and 4 bases at J, with 11 bases in the middle. This CDR3 has 13 residues. CDR3 nucleotide sequence: TGTGCCAGCACCAGGGAGGGGAATCAGCCCCAGCATTTT. Its translation is CASTREGNQPQHF.

The chain employs TRBV5-1 and TRBJ1-3; TRBD1 agrees at 9 bases. With V trimmed by 4 bases and J by 1 base, 9 bases remained unmatched. CDR1 SGHRS and CDR2 YFSETQ come from the germline V gene. The CDR3 is 17 residues long. Here the CDR3 DNA reads TGCGCCAGCAGCGCGGACAGGGGTGGTCATTCTGGAAACACCATATATTTT. It yields the protein CASSADRGGHSGNTIYF.

This clonotype has at least ten counts. The J gene is TRBJ2-1, the V gene TRBV5-1; tentatively, D is TRBD2 (6 bases). V lost 1 base to trimming and J lost 5 bases, with 13 bases between them. Germline V gives CDR1 SGHRS, CDR2 YFSETQ. There are 15 residues in the CDR3. CDR3 coding DNA: TGCGCCAGCAGCTTGAGATTCACGGGGGACAATGAGCAGTTCTTC. It translates to CASSLRFTGDNEQFF.